The subject of this entry is one TCR beta chain. What it binds is not known. This specimen comes from a study of Ad26.COV2.S vaccination and SARS-CoV-2 variants. Study summary: The vaccine Ad26.COV2.S was put into the muscle once, or twice with 56 days between.

Germline V CDR1 and CDR2: LNHNV, YYDKDF (reference sequence). The V gene end was trimmed by 6 bases and the J gene end by 1 base; junction bases not matched to a gene: 7. The CDR3 loop spans 16 amino acids. Produced via immunoSEQ multiplex PCR; TCRdb's table is partial and in-frame only. The table includes about 400,000 clones, 75% to 90% detected once. The sample's treatment: 15 to 20 received Ad26.COV2.S at low or high dose, single or two shots; roughly five received placebo; per-sample allocation not given. On day 63 after the first injection, vaccine and placebo recipients gave samples. This vaccine is an Ad26 vector that expresses the Wuhan-strain SARS-CoV-2 spike. Study outcomes and limitations: The authors reported substantial breadth in spike-specific CD8+ and CD4+ T cell responses after vaccination.

This specimen consisted of peripheral blood, obtained in a trial of Ad26.COV2.S vaccine versus placebo. This clonotype was sampled from a person aged 18-60 years who received the Ad26.COV2.S COVID-19 vaccine or a placebo. The chain joins TRBV15 to TRBJ1-3; TRBD1 matches 9 bases. CDR3 protein: CATRLDRGVSGNTIYF. Written as DNA, the CDR3 is TGTGCCACCAGGCTGGACAGGGGTGTTTCTGGAAACACCATATATTTT. The full variable domain, in which reference TRBV15 and TRBJ1-3 provide the parts outside the CDR3, is DAMVIQNPRYQVTQFGKPVTLSCSQTLNHNVMYWYQQKSSQAPKLLFHYYDKDFNNEADTPDNFQSRRPNTSFCFLDIRSPGLGDTAMYLCATRLDRGVSGNTIYFGEGSWLTVV.